These 24 T cell receptor beta chains were all obtained from the same sample, sequenced in a study of cytomegalovirus exposure and HLA in healthy donors. PCR involved 60 Vbeta and 13 Jbeta primers. Libraries were prepared by immunoSEQ multiplex PCR; TCRdb keeps only in-frame clonotypes and omits some of them. This table holds about 150,000 clones, 64% found once. The sample comprised PBMCs. The receptor set was obtained from a young woman in good health and CMV-seropositive.

The chain joins TRBV30 to TRBJ2-1; the match to TRBD2 covers 9 bases. Germline CDR1 GTSNPN, CDR2 SVGIG (reference sequence). Losses at the gene ends were 0 bases for V and 4 bases for J; bases not matched to a gene: 4. CDR3 length: 15 residues. For the CDR3, the DNA is TGTGCCTGGAGTGTCGTAGCGGGGGCGTACAATGAGCAGTTCTTC. Translation gives CAWSVVAGAYNEQFF.

The genes are TRBV18 and TRBJ2-3, with D perhaps TRBD1 (6 bases). V lost 3 bases and J lost 8, with 12 bases in between. The CDR3 consists of 13 residues. CDR1 is KGHSH and CDR2 is LQKENI in the germline V gene. The CDR3 protein is CASSPQGLGTQYF. The CDR3 nucleotides read TGTGCCAGCTCACCTCAGGGGTTAGGTACGCAGTATTTT.

This clone has only a few counts. The chain links TRBV7-8 to TRBJ2-7; 9 nucleotides match TRBD1. From germline, CDR1 is SGHVS and CDR2 FQNEAQ. The CDR3 runs 17 residues. V gave up 1 base and J gave up 0 bases; unmatched junction bases: 7. The CDR3, as DNA: TGTGCCAGCAGCTTAGTTTCAGGACAGGGGCTCTCCTACGAGCAGTACTTC. Translating gives CASSLVSGQGLSYEQYF.

The chain combines TRBV18 with TRBJ1-5, with 7 bases lining up with TRBD1. Per germline, CDR1 KGHSH and CDR2 LQKENI. The J segment lost 6 bases and the V segment lost 6 bases, leaving 11 bases of the junction unmatched. The CDR3 consists of 15 residues. The chain's CDR3 is CASSAGQTGVQPQHF. DNA of the CDR3: TGTGCCAGCTCGGCAGGGCAAACAGGGGTTCAGCCCCAGCATTTT.

This clone was observed a handful of times. The rearrangement links TRBV10-1 to TRBJ2-7, with 8 positions matching TRBD1. The CDR3 spans 14 residues. The V segment lost 6 bases and the J segment 4 bases; nucleotides outside the gene matches: 8. Germline V gene data show CDR1 as WNHNN and CDR2 as SYGVQD (reference sequence). The CDR3 loop is CASSGRDRPYEQYF. The DNA for the CDR3 is TGCGCCAGCAGCGGCCGGGACAGGCCTTACGAGCAGTACTTC.

The chain carries TRBV5-1 and TRBJ2-3; D perhaps matches TRBD2 (5 bases). CDR1 is SGHRS and CDR2 is YFSETQ in the germline V gene. This CDR3 region has 14 residues. Between the trimmed V and J ends, which lost 2 bases and 3 bases, there was a span of 10 bases. The DNA for the CDR3 is TGCGCCAGCAGCTTCGGACTGCCGACAGATACGCAGTATTTT. This sequence encodes CASSFGLPTDTQYF.

The V gene is TRBV30, the J gene TRBJ1-6; 7 positions match TRBD1. This CDR3 region has 13 residues. CDR1 and CDR2 (germline): GTSNPN, SVGIG (reference sequence). Trimming cost V 6 bases and J 6 bases; bases outside gene matches: 5. CDR3 nucleotides: TGTGCCTGCGAAAGGGGGCCTAATTCACCCCTCCACTTT. The encoded protein is CACERGPNSPLHF.

The J gene is TRBJ2-5, the V gene TRBV2, with 9 bases matching TRBD1. After removal of 6 bases from V and 4 bases from J, the junction contained 9 bases not matched to a gene. The germline CDR1 and CDR2 sequences are SNHLY and FYNNEI. The length of the CDR3 is 15 residues. The CDR3 protein is CASSPRTGAVETQYF. The CDR3 nucleotides are TGTGCCAGCAGCCCAAGGACAGGGGCTGTAGAGACCCAGTACTTC.

This chain uses TRBV7-2 with TRBJ1-5; TRBD1 aligns across 10 bases. The germline V gene has CDR1 SGHTA and CDR2 FQGNSA. This CDR3 has 16 residues. V lost 5 bases, J lost 1 base, and 5 bases stayed unmatched. CDR3 sequence reads: CASSARDRGSNQPQHF. CDR3 DNA: TGTGCCAGCAGCGCACGGGACAGGGGAAGCAATCAGCCCCAGCATTTT.

V and J are TRBV6-5 and TRBJ2-1; 11 bases fit TRBD2. The J segment lost 8 bases and the V segment lost 8 bases, leaving 5 bases of the junction unmatched. Germline loops: CDR1 MNHEY, CDR2 SVGAGI. This CDR3 is 13 amino acids long. CDR3 amino acids: CASFLAGGYEQFF. The CDR3 coding sequence is TGTGCCAGCTTCCTAGCGGGAGGATATGAGCAGTTCTTC.

The rearrangement links TRBV6-1 to TRBJ1-3, with D perhaps TRBD1 (6 bases). V lost 2 bases and J 0 bases, leaving 11 bases between the germline ends. The CDR3 extends over 16 amino acids. Germline assignment: CDR1 MNHNS and CDR2 SASEGT. This chain's CDR3 is CASSEFMGASGNTIYF. For the CDR3, the DNA is TGTGCCAGCAGTGAATTTATGGGGGCCTCTGGAAACACCATATATTTT.

This clone was found a few times. The rearrangement uses TRBV7-2 and TRBJ1-2; 9 bases line up with TRBD1. V was clipped by 1 base and J by 5 bases; unmatched bases: 2. This CDR3 spans 14 amino acids. The germline V gene has CDR1 SGHTA and CDR2 FQGNSA. The CDR3 nucleotides are TGTGCCAGCAGCTTAGGTGACAGGGGGTATGGCTACACCTTC. This sequence encodes CASSLGDRGYGYTF.

The chain recombines TRBV19 with TRBJ2-1; 8 bases map to TRBD2. This CDR3 region has 13 residues. V trimming: 6 bases; J trimming: 6 bases; junction bases outside the gene matches: 4. Germline V gene lookup returns CDR1 LNHDA and CDR2 SQIVND (reference sequence). CDR3 in DNA: TGTGCCAGTAGCCATAGCGGGATCAATGAGCAGTTCTTC. Translated: CASSHSGINEQFF.

J is TRBJ2-1 and V is TRBV28, with TRBD2 as a possible D gene (5 bases). CDR3 length: 14 amino acids. Between the trimmed V and J ends, which lost 6 bases and 4 bases, there was a span of 13 bases. CDR1 and CDR2 from the germline V gene are MDHEN and SYDVKM. The chain's CDR3 is CASSQVGGYNEQFF. The CDR3 DNA reads as TGTGCCAGCAGCCAAGTAGGAGGATACAATGAGCAGTTCTTC.

The sample holds a few counts of this clone. V gene TRBV11-2 combines with J gene TRBJ2-7; 7 bases agree with TRBD1. The CDR3 extends over 13 amino acids. The trim removed 5 bases at V and 3 bases at J, leaving 4 bases unmatched. Germline assignment: CDR1 SGHAT and CDR2 FQNNGV. CDR3 loop: CASSQDRVYEQYF. The CDR3, as DNA: TGTGCCAGCAGCCAAGACAGGGTCTACGAGCAGTACTTC.

The rearrangement joins TRBV7-6 to TRBJ2-1; D perhaps matches TRBD2 (5 bases). Germline assignment: CDR1 SGHVS and CDR2 FNYEAQ. This CDR3 contains 17 residues. V was pared by 6 bases and J by 4 bases, with 22 bases between. CDR3 DNA sequence: TGTGCCAGCAGAAAGACCTTTTCTAGCACACCATACAATGAGCAGTTCTTC. Translation: CASRKTFSSTPYNEQFF.

The rearrangement links TRBV11-2 to TRBJ1-2, with 11 positions matching TRBD1. Trimming took 3 bases from V and 1 from J; bases not matched to a gene: 4. Germline V CDR1 and CDR2: SGHAT, FQNNGV. The CDR3 has 16 amino acids. The CDR3 is CASSLGQGVFNYGYTF. Written as DNA, the CDR3 is TGTGCCAGCAGCTTGGGACAGGGGGTCTTTAACTATGGCTACACCTTC.

The count of this clone is one. J is TRBJ1-6 and V is TRBV28; 7 nucleotides align to TRBD1. Unmatched junction bases numbered 4, after V lost 7 bases and J lost 1 base. CDR1 and CDR2 (germline): MDHEN, SYDVKM. This CDR3 is built from 15 residues. The chain's CDR3 is CASIQGGSYNSPLHF. CDR3 nucleotide sequence: TGTGCCAGCATTCAGGGGGGTTCCTATAATTCACCCCTCCACTTT. The whole variable domain, remainder taken from reference TRBV28 and TRBJ1-6, is DVKVTQSSRYLVKRTGEKVFLECVQDMDHENMFWYRQDPGLGLRLIYFSYDVKMKEKGDIPEGYSVSREKKERFSLILESASTNQTSMYLCASIQGGSYNSPLHFGNGTRLTVT.

The chain uses TRBV28 and TRBJ2-7, with a weak D call TRBD2 (5 bases). The CDR3 runs 14 residues. Germline CDR1 MDHEN, CDR2 SYDVKM. Trimming cost V 4 bases and J 4 bases, with 14 bases left between them. The CDR3 sequence is CASSSNDRLYEQYF. The CDR3 DNA is TGTGCCAGCAGTTCAAACGATCGACTATACGAGCAGTACTTC.

This chain uses TRBV2 with TRBJ1-3; D gene uncertain. The germline V and J ends were trimmed by 5 bases and 0 bases, with 14 bases remaining between them. The CDR3 is made up of 16 amino acids. Germline CDR1 and CDR2: SNHLY and FYNNEI. DNA for the CDR3: TGTGCCAGCAGTCCCCAATCGACTGACTCTGGAAACACCATATATTTT. Its protein is CASSPQSTDSGNTIYF.

This rearrangement joins TRBV25-1 to TRBJ1-6, with 9 bases identical to TRBD1. The CDR3 loop spans 14 amino acids. From germline, CDR1 is MGHDK and CDR2 SYGVNS. V was pared by 7 bases and J by 9 bases, with 7 bases of the junction left unmatched. CDR3 nucleotides: TGTGCCAGCACCGGACAGGGGTCTATTTCACCCCTCCACTTT. This sequence encodes CASTGQGSISPLHF.

The chain has TRBV7-9 and TRBJ2-3; perhaps TRBD2 as D (5 bases). Trimming pared 5 bases from V and 4 bases from J, leaving 10 bases between. The germline gives CDR1 SEHNR, CDR2 FQNEAQ (reference sequence). This CDR3 contains 13 residues. CDR3 region: CASSQRTADTQYF. The CDR3 nucleotides are TGTGCCAGCAGCCAGAGGACTGCAGATACGCAGTATTTT.

This clone was seen a single time. V and J are TRBV7-9 and TRBJ2-1, with D perhaps TRBD2 (6 bases). Per the germline V gene, CDR1 is SEHNR and CDR2 is FQNEAQ (reference sequence). This CDR3 is 15 amino acids long. V was shortened by 2 bases and J by 9 bases, with 17 bases between the two germline ends. The CDR3 protein is CASSLSSVPLSEQFF. DNA of the CDR3: TGTGCCAGCAGCTTATCTAGCGTCCCCCTAAGTGAGCAGTTCTTC. The entire variable domain, with the rest obtained from reference TRBV7-9 and TRBJ2-1, is as follows: DTGVSQNPRHKITKRGQNVTFRCDPISEHNRLYWYRQTLGQGPEFLTYFQNEAQLEKSRLLSDRFSAERPKGSFSTLEIQRTEQGDSAMYLCASSLSSVPLSEQFFGPGTRLTVL.

This chain joins TRBV2 and TRBJ1-2; D is unclear. Trimming left V 2 bases short and J 6 bases short, with 7 bases between. The CDR3 has 12 residues. The germline gives CDR1 SNHLY, CDR2 FYNNEI. Written as DNA, the CDR3 is TGTGCCAGCAGTGAACGGGTAGATGGCTACACCTTC. Its translation is CASSERVDGYTF.